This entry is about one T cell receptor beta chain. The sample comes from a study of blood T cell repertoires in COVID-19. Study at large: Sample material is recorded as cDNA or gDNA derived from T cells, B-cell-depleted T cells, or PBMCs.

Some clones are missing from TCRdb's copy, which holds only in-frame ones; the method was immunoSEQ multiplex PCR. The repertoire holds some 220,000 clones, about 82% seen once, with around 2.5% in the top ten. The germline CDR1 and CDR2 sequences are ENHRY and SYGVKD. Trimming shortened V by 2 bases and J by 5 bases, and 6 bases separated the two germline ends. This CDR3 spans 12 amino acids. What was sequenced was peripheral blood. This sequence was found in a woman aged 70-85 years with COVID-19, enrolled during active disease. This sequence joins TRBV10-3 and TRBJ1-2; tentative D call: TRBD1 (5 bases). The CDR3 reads CAISEDRYGYTF. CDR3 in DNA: TGTGCCATCAGTGAGGACAGATATGGCTACACCTTC.